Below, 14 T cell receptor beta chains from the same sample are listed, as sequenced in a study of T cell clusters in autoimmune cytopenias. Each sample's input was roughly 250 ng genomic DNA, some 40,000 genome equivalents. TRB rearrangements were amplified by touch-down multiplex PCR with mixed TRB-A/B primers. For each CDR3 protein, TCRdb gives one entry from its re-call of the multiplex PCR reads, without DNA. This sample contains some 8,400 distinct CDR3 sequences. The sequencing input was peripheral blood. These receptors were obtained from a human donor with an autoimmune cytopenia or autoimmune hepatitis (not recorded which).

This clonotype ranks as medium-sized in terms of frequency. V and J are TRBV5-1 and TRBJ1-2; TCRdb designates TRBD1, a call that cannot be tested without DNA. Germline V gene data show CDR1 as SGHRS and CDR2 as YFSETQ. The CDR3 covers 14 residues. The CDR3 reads CASSMTGDNYGYTF.

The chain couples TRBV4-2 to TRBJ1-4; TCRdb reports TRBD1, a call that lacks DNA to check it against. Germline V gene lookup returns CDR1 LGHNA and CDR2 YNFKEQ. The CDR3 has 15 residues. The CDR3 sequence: CASSRKGGADEKLFF.

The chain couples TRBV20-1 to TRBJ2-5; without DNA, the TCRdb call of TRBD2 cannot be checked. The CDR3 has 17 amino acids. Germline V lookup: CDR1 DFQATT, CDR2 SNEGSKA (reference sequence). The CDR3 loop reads CSAPPSQGLGGEETQYF.

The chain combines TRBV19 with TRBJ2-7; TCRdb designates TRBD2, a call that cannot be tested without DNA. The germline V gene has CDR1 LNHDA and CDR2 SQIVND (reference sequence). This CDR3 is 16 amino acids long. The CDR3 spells CASSYGPAGGTYEQYF.

The CDR3 reads CASMIPYEQYF. The chain recombines TRBV2 with TRBJ2-7. There are 11 residues in the CDR3. Germline lookup yields CDR1 SNHLY and CDR2 FYNNEI.

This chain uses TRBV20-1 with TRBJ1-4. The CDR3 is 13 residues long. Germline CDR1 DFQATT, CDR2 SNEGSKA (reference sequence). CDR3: CSASDRLNEKLFF.

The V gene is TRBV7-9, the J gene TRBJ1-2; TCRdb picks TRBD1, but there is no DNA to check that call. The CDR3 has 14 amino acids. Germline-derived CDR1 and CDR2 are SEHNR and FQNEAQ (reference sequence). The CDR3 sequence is CASSLTGTGEGYTF.

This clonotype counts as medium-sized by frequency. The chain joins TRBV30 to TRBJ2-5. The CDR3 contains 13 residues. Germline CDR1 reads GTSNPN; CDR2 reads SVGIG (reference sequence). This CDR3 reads CAWSVKGTETQYF. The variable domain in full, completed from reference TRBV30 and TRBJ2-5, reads SQTIHQWPATLVQPVGSPLSLECTVEGTSNPNLYWYRQAAGRGLQLLFYSVGIGQISSEVPQNLSASRPQDRQFILSSKKLLLSDSGFYLCAWSVKGTETQYFGPGTRLLVL.

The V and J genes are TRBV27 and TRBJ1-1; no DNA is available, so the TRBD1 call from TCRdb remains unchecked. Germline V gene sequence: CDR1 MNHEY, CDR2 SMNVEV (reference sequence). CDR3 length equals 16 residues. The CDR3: CASRSRGPRRITEAFF.

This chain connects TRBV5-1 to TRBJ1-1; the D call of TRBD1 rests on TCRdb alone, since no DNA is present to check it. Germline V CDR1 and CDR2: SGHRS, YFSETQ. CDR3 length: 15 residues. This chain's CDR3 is CASSLEWGGHTEAFF.

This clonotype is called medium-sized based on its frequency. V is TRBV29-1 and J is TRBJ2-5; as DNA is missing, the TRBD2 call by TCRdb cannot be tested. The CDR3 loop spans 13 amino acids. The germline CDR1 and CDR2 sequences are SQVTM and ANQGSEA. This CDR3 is CSVAASGRETQYF.

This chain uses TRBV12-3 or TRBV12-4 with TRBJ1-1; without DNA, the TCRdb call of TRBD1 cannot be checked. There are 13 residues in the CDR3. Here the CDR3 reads CASSLVGGGLAFF.

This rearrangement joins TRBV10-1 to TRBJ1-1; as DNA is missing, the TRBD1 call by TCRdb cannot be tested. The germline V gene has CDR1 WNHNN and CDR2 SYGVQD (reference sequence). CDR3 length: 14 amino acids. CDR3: CASSESKGQPEAFF.

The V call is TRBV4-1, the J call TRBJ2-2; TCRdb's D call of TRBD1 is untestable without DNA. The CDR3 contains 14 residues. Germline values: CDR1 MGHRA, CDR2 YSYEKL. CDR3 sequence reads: CASSQEQGAGELFF.